The 27 T cell receptor beta chains listed next were all sequenced from one sample in a study of persistence of HIV-infected CD4 T cells (dated by TCRdb to 2018 to 2020). These TCRs are of unknown antigen specificity. This specimen's treatment or condition label, interpreted: suppressive antiretroviral therapy. Cells were stimulated with a pool of overlapping HIV-1 Gag 15-mer peptides at about 1 ug per peptide per mL. Responding CD4+ T cells were sorted on the basis of upregulation of both CD40 ligand and CD69. The immunoSEQ hsTCRB assay version 4 in survey mode was used to sequence TCRbeta repertoires from genomic DNA. The table was pulled from immuneACCESS by TCRdb, which kept in-frame rearrangements only. Such tables lose some clones; where checked, under half of the loss comes from unresolved V genes, and the rest has no known cause. The sample table holds nearly 20,000 clones, of which 50% to 70% were seen once. In total, the top ten clones hold 1.5% to 2% of the sample.

The source was CD4+ T cells sorted from PBMCs after roughly 18-hour stimulation, collected from a patient who received antiretroviral therapy. The sample's cell subset or site, from its label and the paper: CD40L+CD69+ CD4 T cells responding to HIV-1 Gag peptides. These receptors came from an adult woman with HIV who was CMV-seropositive.

The rearrangement joins TRBV6-2 or TRBV6-3 to TRBJ1-2, with TRBD1 as a possible D gene (6 bases). Trimming stripped 5 bases from V and 0 bases from J, with 16 bases between. There are 16 residues in the CDR3. Germline V lookup: CDR1 MNHEY, CDR2 SVGEGT. The CDR3 spells CASSTMTGRANYGYTF. The CDR3 nucleotides read TGTGCCAGCAGTACCATGACAGGACGAGCTAACTATGGCTACACCTTC.

The V and J genes are TRBV19 and TRBJ1-1, with D hard to call. The germline V gene encodes CDR1 LNHDA and CDR2 SQIVND (reference sequence). With 4 bases removed from V and 0 bases from J, the gap between germline ends came to 6 bases. The CDR3 consists of 13 residues. The DNA for the CDR3 is TGTGCCAGTAGTACGCAAGTGAACACTGAAGCTTTCTTT. This sequence encodes CASSTQVNTEAFF.

V gene TRBV5-1 combines with J gene TRBJ1-1; a weak D match, TRBD1 (6 bases). Trimming stripped 4 bases from V and 6 bases from J, with 19 bases between. The CDR3 sequence is 15 residues long. Germline CDR1 is SGHRS and CDR2 is YFSETQ. CDR3 loop: CASSKGGGRSSEAFF. The CDR3 bases are TGCGCCAGCAGCAAGGGTGGGGGCAGGTCGTCTGAAGCTTTCTTT. Filled out from reference TRBV5-1 and TRBJ1-1, the complete variable domain reads KAGVTQTPRYLIKTRGQQVTLSCSPISGHRSVSWYQQTPGQGLQFLFEYFSETQRNKGNFPGRFSGRQFSNSRSEMNVSTLELGDSALYLCASSKGGGRSSEAFFGQGTRLTVV.

This clone was detected a few times. The rearrangement uses TRBV10-2 and TRBJ1-1, with 7 bases that match TRBD1. Unmatched junction bases numbered 4, after V lost 5 bases and J lost 1 base. The CDR3 has 14 amino acids. Per germline, CDR1 WSHSY and CDR2 SAAADI. The CDR3 spells CASSRSGGNTEAFF. The CDR3 coding sequence is TGCGCCAGCAGTCGCTCAGGGGGGAACACTGAAGCTTTCTTT.

The chain couples TRBV10-1 to TRBJ1-1; no definite D call. Trimming took off 4 bases at V and 1 base at J, with 7 bases between the two ends. The CDR3 length is 13 residues. Germline-derived CDR1 and CDR2 are WNHNN and SYGVQD (reference sequence). CDR3 DNA: TGCGCCAGCAGTGGGGGTCGGAACACTGAAGCTTTCTTT. Protein: CASSGGRNTEAFF.

CDR3 residues: CASKKDYEQYF. The CDR3 DNA sequence: TGTGCCAGCAAAAAGGACTACGAGCAGTACTTC. The V call is TRBV2, the J call TRBJ2-7; D is undetermined. In germline, CDR1 is SNHLY, CDR2 FYNNEI. The CDR3 sequence is 11 residues long. The ends were cut back, 7 bases at V and 3 bases at J, with 7 bases in the middle.

The CDR3 reads CASRRFMNTEAFF. DNA of the CDR3: TGTGCCAGTAGAAGATTTATGAACACTGAAGCTTTCTTT. The rearrangement uses TRBV19 and TRBJ1-1; the D is unclear. Trimming left V 6 bases short and J 0 bases short, with 8 bases between. The CDR3 spans 13 residues. Looked up from germline, CDR1 is LNHDA and CDR2 is SQIVND (reference sequence).

This chain links TRBV30 with TRBJ1-4; D remains ambiguous. The CDR3 runs to 14 residues. Trimming removed 0 bases from V and 0 bases from J, with 5 bases in between. CDR1 and CDR2 from the germline V gene are GTSNPN and SVGIG (reference sequence). Here the CDR3 reads CAWSVSSTNEKLFF. CDR3 DNA sequence: TGTGCCTGGAGTGTTTCATCAACTAATGAAAAACTGTTTTTT.

For the CDR3, the DNA is TGTGCCAGCTCCGGGAGACCGGAGGATACGCAGTATTTT. Residues: CASSGRPEDTQYF. The V and J genes are TRBV11-3 and TRBJ2-3; D is perhaps TRBD2 (6 bases). CDR3 length: 13 amino acids. The germline CDR1 and CDR2 sequences are SGHNT and YENEEA. The V gene lost 8 bases and the J gene lost 6 bases, with 15 bases spanning the gap.

The rearrangement joins TRBV6-1 to TRBJ2-1; 15 bases are shared with TRBD2. Germline V gene lookup returns CDR1 MNHNS and CDR2 SASEGT. The CDR3 is made up of 17 amino acids. V dropped 2 bases and J dropped 8; count of bases not matched to a gene: 7. The CDR3 DNA is TGTGCCAGCAGTGAAAGGGGACTAGCGGGGGGCTGGGATGAGCAGTTCTTC. It specifies CASSERGLAGGWDEQFF.

This clone was seen a handful of times. The J gene is TRBJ1-6, the V gene TRBV10-1; a possible D gene is TRBD1 (5 bases). The CDR3 loop spans 13 amino acids. Germline-derived CDR1 and CDR2 are WNHNN and SYGVQD (reference sequence). Trimming removed 5 bases at V and 8 bases at J, with 10 bases between. CDR3 sequence: CASSPGWDSPLHF. CDR3 sequence (DNA): TGCGCCAGCAGTCCAGGGTGGGATTCACCCCTCCACTTT.

The chain links TRBV10-2 to TRBJ1-3; no definite D call. The CDR3 runs to 15 residues. The V end lost 2 bases, the J end lost 0 bases, and 8 bases lay between the germline ends. The germline V gene encodes CDR1 WSHSY and CDR2 SAAADI. CDR3 protein: CASSEGRPSGNTIYF. The CDR3 bases are TGCGCCAGCAGTGAGGGCAGGCCCTCTGGAAACACCATATATTTT.

V is TRBV4-2 and J is TRBJ2-7, with unresolved D. V was clipped by 0 bases and J by 5 bases, with 14 bases between them. Germline loops: CDR1 LGHNA, CDR2 YNFKEQ. This CDR3 region has 15 residues. The CDR3: CASSQERTQANEQYF. CDR3 DNA sequence: TGTGCCAGCAGCCAAGAAAGGACCCAGGCTAACGAGCAGTACTTC.

V gene TRBV2 combines with J gene TRBJ2-1; D is unclear. Per germline, CDR1 SNHLY and CDR2 FYNNEI. V lost 4 bases, J lost 6 bases, and 10 bases lay in between. The CDR3 sequence is 13 residues long. The CDR3 loop is CASSAIQFNEQFF. DNA of the CDR3: TGTGCCAGCAGTGCCATACAATTCAATGAGCAGTTCTTC. Variable domain in full (rest from reference TRBV2 and TRBJ2-1): EPEVTQTPSHQVTQMGQEVILRCVPISNHLYFYWYRQILGQKVEFLVSFYNNEISEKSEIFDDQFSVERPDGSNFTLKIRSTKLEDSAMYFCASSAIQFNEQFFGPGTRLTVL.

Concerning this clone: At one end, the junction sequence differs from germline, possibly due to a read error. The V and J genes are TRBV5-5 and TRBJ2-6; D gene unclear. This CDR3 has 17 residues. Per germline, CDR1 SGHKS and CDR2 YYEKEE (reference sequence). The CDR3 DNA follows: TGTGCCAGCTCCCCTGATGTCTCGCACAAGTCGGGCCAACGTCCTGACTTC. Residues: CASSPDVSHKSGQRPDF.

The chain has TRBV30 and TRBJ2-5; D remains unclear. CDR3 length: 12 amino acids. The V gene lost 4 bases and the J gene lost 0 bases, with 6 bases spanning the gap. Germline loops: CDR1 GTSNPN, CDR2 SVGIG (reference sequence). Here the CDR3 DNA reads TGTGCCTGGAAATCGTACCAAGAGACCCAGTACTTC. This translates into CAWKSYQETQYF.

This chain links TRBV29-1 with TRBJ2-1; D is unresolved. Deletions cut 7 bases from V and 1 base from J, with 14 bases between. The CDR3 is 14 amino acids. Germline lookup yields CDR1 SQVTM and CDR2 ANQGSEA. CDR3 DNA sequence: TGCAGCGGAGGTCTCGGTAATTCCTACAATGAGCAGTTCTTC. Translation: CSGGLGNSYNEQFF.

This clone was seen a few times. V usage is TRBV5-8 and J usage is TRBJ1-6; the D is unclear. Trimming took 2 bases from V and 7 from J, leaving 13 bases between them. The CDR3 loop spans 15 amino acids. Looked up from germline, CDR1 is SGHTS and CDR2 is YDEGEE. CDR3 amino acids: CASSLGGFENSPLHF. The CDR3 region has the DNA TGTGCCAGCAGCTTAGGAGGGTTCGAGAATTCACCCCTCCACTTT.

This rearrangement joins TRBV6-2 or TRBV6-3 to TRBJ2-6; 8 bases map to TRBD1. Trimming cost V 3 bases and J 4 bases; bases outside gene matches: 5. Germline-derived CDR1 and CDR2 are MNHEY and SVGEGT. The CDR3 has 16 amino acids. The CDR3 DNA follows: TGTGCCAGCAGTTATCCCAGGGGGCCAGGGGCCAACGTCCTGACTTTC. Residues: CASSYPRGPGANVLTF.

The V gene is TRBV5-4, the J gene TRBJ1-1, with D unresolved. CDR1 is SGHNT, CDR2 YYREEE, per germline (reference sequence). V was clipped by 0 bases and J by 7 bases, with 10 bases between them. This CDR3 comprises 13 residues. The DNA for the CDR3 is TGTGCCAGCAGCTTGGACCTAGTGAGTGAAGCTTTCTTT. Its translation is CASSLDLVSEAFF.

This chain uses TRBV9 with TRBJ1-1; no reliable D call. Germline CDR1 and CDR2: SGDLS and YYNGEE. The V end lost 1 base, the J end lost 1 base, and 11 bases lay between the germline ends. The length of the CDR3 is 15 residues. The chain's CDR3 is CASSVQHTRNTEAFF. In DNA form, the CDR3 reads TGTGCCAGCAGCGTACAACACACGCGGAACACTGAAGCTTTCTTT.

The genes are TRBV5-8 and TRBJ1-1; 7 bases fit TRBD1. V lost 1 base to trimming and J lost 11 bases; unmatched junction nucleotides: 8. The CDR3 is 13 amino acids. The germline V gene encodes CDR1 SGHTS and CDR2 YDEGEE. CDR3 protein: CASSLITTGLAFF. The CDR3 DNA reads TGTGCCAGCAGCTTGATAACGACAGGGCTGGCTTTCTTT.

The CDR3 DNA is TGTGCCAGCAGTTTTTTTGGAGCGGGGGGAATCACCGGGGAGCTGTTTTTT. It specifies CASSFFGAGGITGELFF. The J gene is TRBJ2-2, the V gene TRBV27; 9 positions agree with TRBD2. Unmatched junction bases numbered 9, after V lost 3 bases and J lost 4 bases. The CDR3 extends over 17 amino acids. Germline-derived CDR1 and CDR2 are MNHEY and SMNVEV (reference sequence).

The J gene is TRBJ1-2, the V gene TRBV6-5; D uncertain. This CDR3 is 13 amino acids long. V was trimmed by 2 bases and J by 8 bases, leaving 12 bases between them. The V gene's germline CDR1 is MNHEY and CDR2 SVGAGI. Here the CDR3 DNA reads TGTGCCAGCAGTTACCAGGCCGGGCAAGGCTACACCTTC. Its translation: CASSYQAGQGYTF.

The gene calls are TRBV6-1 and TRBJ1-6; D possibly corresponds to TRBD1 (6 bases). CDR1 is MNHNS and CDR2 is SASEGT in the germline V gene. CDR3 length equals 15 residues. Trimming shortened V by 3 bases and J by 4 bases, and 10 bases separated the two germline ends. The CDR3 region is CASSDGQSYNSPLHF. The CDR3 bases are TGTGCCAGCAGTGACGGACAGTCTTATAATTCACCCCTCCACTTT.

This rearrangement joins TRBV6-6 to TRBJ2-7; D not certain. The V end lost 8 bases, the J end lost 0 bases, and 8 bases lay between the germline ends. The CDR3 covers 12 residues. Germline V gives CDR1 MNHNY, CDR2 SVGAGI (reference sequence). The CDR3, as DNA: TGTGCCAGCTCCCGGATCTCCTACGAGCAGTACTTC. It translates to CASSRISYEQYF.

This clone was seen a handful of times. This chain joins TRBV5-6 and TRBJ1-1, with D maybe TRBD1 (5 bases). Germline CDR1 SGHDT, CDR2 YYEEEE. There are 15 residues in the CDR3. V dropped 2 bases and J dropped 0 bases, with 11 bases sitting between them. The DNA for the CDR3 is TGTGCCAGCAGCTTAATCGACAGAATGAACACTGAAGCTTTCTTT. This codes for CASSLIDRMNTEAFF.